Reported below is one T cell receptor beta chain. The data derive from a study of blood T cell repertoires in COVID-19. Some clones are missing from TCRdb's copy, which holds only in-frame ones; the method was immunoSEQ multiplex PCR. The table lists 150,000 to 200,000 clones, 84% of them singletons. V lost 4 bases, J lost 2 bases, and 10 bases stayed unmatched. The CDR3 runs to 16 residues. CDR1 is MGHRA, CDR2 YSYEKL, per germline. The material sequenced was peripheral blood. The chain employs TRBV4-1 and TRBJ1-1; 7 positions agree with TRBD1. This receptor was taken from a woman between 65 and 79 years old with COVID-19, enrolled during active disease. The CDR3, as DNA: TGCGCCAGCAGCCGTTTGACAGGGTTGCCAAACACTGAAGCTTTCTTT. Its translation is CASSRLTGLPNTEAFF.